These T cell receptor beta chains were read from a single sample in a study of OX40 agonist ivuxolimab in advanced cancers. Some clones are missing from TCRdb's copy, which holds only in-frame ones; the method was immunoSEQ multiplex PCR. The table lists 78,000 or so clones, 86% of them singletons. The material sequenced was CD4+ or CD8+ T cells sorted from blood, taken in a trial of the OX40 agonist ivuxolimab. These receptors originate from an adult with an advanced solid tumor such as melanoma, head and neck, liver or kidney cancer. CDR3s leave out the opening cysteine and the closing phenylalanine or tryptophan.

TRBV30,TRBJ2-1,AWTIAERSYNEQF
TRBV19,TRBJ2-1,ASRRPTGQAYNEQF
TRBV5-1,TRBJ1-1,ASSLGQRNTEAF
TRBV7-2,TRBJ2-1,ASSLKRWENEQF
TRBV30,TRBJ2-3,AALVVSDTQY
TRBV28,TRBJ1-3,ATSPQGLGNTIY
TRBV18,TRBJ1-1,ASSSTGQGALMNTEAF
TRBV19,TRBJ2-6,ASTALGGGANVLT
TRBV6-1,TRBJ2-7,ASSGQFMYEQY
TRBV13,TRBJ1-3,ASSLYGENTIY
TRBV4-3,TRBJ2-3,ASSQDVGQAAPKQY
TRBV5-1,TRBJ1-1,ASSLGVSFTEAF
TRBV5-1,TRBJ1-4,ASSLEQTGEKLF
TRBV6-1,TRBJ2-7,ASSDGGTGTYEQY
TRBV7-2,TRBJ2-3,ASSPPGRGGTDTQY
TRBV28,TRBJ2-7,ASSRLEPGRAHEQY
TRBV10-1,TRBJ2-3,ASSAGTSGTDTQY
TRBV15,TRBJ2-3,ATSREERITDTQY
TRBV28,TRBJ1-5,ASSLPGQTQPQH
TRBV9,TRBJ2-2,ASSVAAGELF
TRBV10-2,TRBJ1-1,ASREGLVNTEAF
TRBV27,TRBJ2-1,ASSSGSGMGNEQF
TRBV5-6,TRBJ1-2,ASSLARRLNYGYT
TRBV19,TRBJ2-1,ASRDPGGVSYNEQF
TRBV4-1,TRBJ1-3,ASSQDSGQTSSGNTIY
TRBV6-5,TRBJ1-1,ASSYRSMNTEAF
TRBV6-5,TRBJ1-4,ASSPVPGQGKLF
TRBV2,TRBJ2-7,ASSRTEQY
TRBV19,TRBJ1-1,ASSIIQRVSTEAF
TRBV7-6,TRBJ2-1,ASSLVAGGEQF
TRBV30,TRBJ1-1,AWSSSMNTEAF
TRBV28,TRBJ1-2,ASSSLVYGYT
TRBV6-6,TRBJ1-5,ASSYSGSQPQH
TRBV5-1,TRBJ2-1,ASSSGQRAAYNEQF
TRBV5-4,TRBJ2-6,ASSPPTALGANVLT